This T cell receptor (beta chain) was identified in a study of shared clonotypes between healthy human individuals. In replicate PCRs of sorted subsets, approximately 210 ng DNA, tens of thousands of T cell genomes, was used. Sequencing used immunoSEQ multiplex PCR; TCRdb keeps in-frame clones, though not all of them. The data contain hundreds of thousands of clones, approximately 97% of them singletons. The germline CDR1 and CDR2 sequences are MDHEN and SYDVKM. This CDR3 region has 13 residues. Adult donors, all healthy and HIV-negative, had no recent acute infections or vaccinations. All donors were Caucasian adults living in Nashville, Tennessee.

The sequenced sample was naive CD4+ T cells sorted from blood. This sample's subset: CD45RA+ positively selected. The chain joins TRBV28 to TRBJ2-5, with D uncertain. The better agreement between TRBJ2-7 and the DNA end casts doubt on the J call. This receptor was identified in a woman in her 30s in good health. The CDR3 region is CASSFGQSYEQYF. Written as DNA, the CDR3 is TGTGCCAGCAGTTTCGGTCAGTCCTACGAGCAGTACTTC.